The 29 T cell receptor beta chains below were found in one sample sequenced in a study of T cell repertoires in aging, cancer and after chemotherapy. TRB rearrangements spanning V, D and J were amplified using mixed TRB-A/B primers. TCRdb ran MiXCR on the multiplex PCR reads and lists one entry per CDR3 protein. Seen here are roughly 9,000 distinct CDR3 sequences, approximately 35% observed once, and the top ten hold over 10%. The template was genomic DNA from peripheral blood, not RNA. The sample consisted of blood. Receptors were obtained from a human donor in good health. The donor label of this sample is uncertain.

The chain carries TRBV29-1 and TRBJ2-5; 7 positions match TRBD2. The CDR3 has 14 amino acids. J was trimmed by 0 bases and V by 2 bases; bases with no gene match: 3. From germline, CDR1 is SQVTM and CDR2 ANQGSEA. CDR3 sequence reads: CSVELGGYQETQYF. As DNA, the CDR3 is TGCAGCGTTGAACTGGGAGGGTACCAAGAGACCCAGTACTTC.

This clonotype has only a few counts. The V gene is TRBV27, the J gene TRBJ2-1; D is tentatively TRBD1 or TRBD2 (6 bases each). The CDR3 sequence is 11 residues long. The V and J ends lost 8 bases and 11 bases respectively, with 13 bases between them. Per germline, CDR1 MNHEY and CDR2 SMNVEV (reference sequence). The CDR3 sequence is CASRRGVKQFF. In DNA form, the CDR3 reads TGTGCCAGCCGGAGGGGGGTGAAGCAGTTCTTC.

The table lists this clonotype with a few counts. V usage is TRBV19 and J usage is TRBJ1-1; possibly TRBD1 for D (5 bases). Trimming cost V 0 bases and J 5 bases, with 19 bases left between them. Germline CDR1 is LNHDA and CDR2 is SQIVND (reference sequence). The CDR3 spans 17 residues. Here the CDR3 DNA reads TGTGCCAGTAGTATAGAGAGGGGACCGTCCGAGGAGACTGAAGCTTTCTTT. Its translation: CASSIERGPSEETEAFF.

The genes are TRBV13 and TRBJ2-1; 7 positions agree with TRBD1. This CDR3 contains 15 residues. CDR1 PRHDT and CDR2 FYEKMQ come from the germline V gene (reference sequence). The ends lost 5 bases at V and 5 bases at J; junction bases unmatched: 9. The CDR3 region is CASSLPRQGNNEQFF. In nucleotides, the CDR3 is TGTGCCAGCAGCCTTCCGAGACAGGGAAACAATGAGCAGTTCTTC.

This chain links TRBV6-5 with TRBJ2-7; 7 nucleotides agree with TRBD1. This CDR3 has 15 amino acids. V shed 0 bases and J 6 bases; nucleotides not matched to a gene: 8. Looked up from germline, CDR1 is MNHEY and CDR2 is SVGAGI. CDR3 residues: CASSYSGTARVEQYF. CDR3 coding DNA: TGTGCCAGCAGTTACTCAGGGACAGCCAGGGTCGAGCAGTACTTC.

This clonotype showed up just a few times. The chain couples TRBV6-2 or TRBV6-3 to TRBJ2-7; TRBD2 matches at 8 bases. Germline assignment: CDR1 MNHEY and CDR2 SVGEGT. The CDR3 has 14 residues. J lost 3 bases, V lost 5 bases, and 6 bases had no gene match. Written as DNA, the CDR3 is TGTGCCAGCAGTCTCGTTGCGGGGGGCTACGAGCAGTACTTC. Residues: CASSLVAGGYEQYF.

The CDR3 spells CASSLGFGGFNEKLFF. CDR3 DNA: TGTGCCAGCAGCTTGGGATTTGGGGGTTTTAATGAAAAACTGTTTTTT. The chain recombines TRBV5-6 with TRBJ1-4, with a tentative D call TRBD1 (5 bases). Deletions cut 0 bases from V and 4 bases from J, with 13 bases between. Germline CDR1 SGHDT, CDR2 YYEEEE. The CDR3 has 16 residues.

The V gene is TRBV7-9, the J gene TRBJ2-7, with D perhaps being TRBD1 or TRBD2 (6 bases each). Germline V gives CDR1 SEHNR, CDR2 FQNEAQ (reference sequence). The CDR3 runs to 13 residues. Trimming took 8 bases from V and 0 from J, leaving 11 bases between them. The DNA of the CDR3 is TGTGCCAGCTGCCGGGGGCCCTCCTACGAGCAGTACTTC. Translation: CASCRGPSYEQYF. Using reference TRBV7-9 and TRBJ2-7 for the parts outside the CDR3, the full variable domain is DTGVSQNPRHKITKRGQNVTFRCDPISEHNRLYWYRQTLGQGPEFLTYFQNEAQLEKSRLLSDRFSAERPKGSFSTLEIQRTEQGDSAMYLCASCRGPSYEQYFGPGTRLTVT.

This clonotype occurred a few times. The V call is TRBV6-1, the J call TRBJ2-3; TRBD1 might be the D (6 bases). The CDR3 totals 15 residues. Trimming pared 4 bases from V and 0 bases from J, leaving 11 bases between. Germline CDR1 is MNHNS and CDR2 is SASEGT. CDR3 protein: CASSGQETSTDTQYF. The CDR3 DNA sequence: TGTGCCAGCAGTGGACAGGAAACAAGCACAGATACGCAGTATTTT.

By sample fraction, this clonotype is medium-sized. CDR3 DNA: TGTGCCAGCAGCCCGAGCTCCTACGAGCAGTACTTC. This codes for CASSPSSYEQYF. The chain recombines TRBV5-4 with TRBJ2-7; D not resolved. Germline lookup yields CDR1 SGHNT and CDR2 YYREEE (reference sequence). V lost 4 bases and J 0 bases, leaving 5 bases between the germline ends. The CDR3 covers 12 residues.

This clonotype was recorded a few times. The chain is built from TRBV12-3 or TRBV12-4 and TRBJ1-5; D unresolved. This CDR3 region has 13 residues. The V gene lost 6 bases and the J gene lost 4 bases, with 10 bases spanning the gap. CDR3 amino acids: CASSPDRNQPQHF. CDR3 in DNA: TGTGCCAGCAGCCCGGACCGTAATCAGCCCCAGCATTTT.

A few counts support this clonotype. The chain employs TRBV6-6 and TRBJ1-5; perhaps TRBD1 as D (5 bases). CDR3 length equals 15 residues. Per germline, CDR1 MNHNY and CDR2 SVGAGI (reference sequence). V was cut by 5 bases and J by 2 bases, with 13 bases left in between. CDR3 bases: TGTGCCAGCAGTCAAGGGGTCGGAGGCAATCAGCCCCAGCATTTT. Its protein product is CASSQGVGGNQPQHF.

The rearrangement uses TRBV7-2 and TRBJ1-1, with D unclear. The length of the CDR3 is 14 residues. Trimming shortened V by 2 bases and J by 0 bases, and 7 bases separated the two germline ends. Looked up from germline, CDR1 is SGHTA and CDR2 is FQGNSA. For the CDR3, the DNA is TGTGCCAGCAGCTTATTTACGTTGAACACTGAAGCTTTCTTT. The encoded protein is CASSLFTLNTEAFF.

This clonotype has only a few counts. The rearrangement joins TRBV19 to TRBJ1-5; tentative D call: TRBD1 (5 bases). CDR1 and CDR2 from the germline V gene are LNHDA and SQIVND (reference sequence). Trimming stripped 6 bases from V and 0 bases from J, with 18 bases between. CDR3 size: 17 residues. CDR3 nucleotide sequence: TGTGCCAGTAGGCTTGGGGGTTTGGCTTATAGCAATCAGCCCCAGCATTTT. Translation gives CASRLGGLAYSNQPQHF.

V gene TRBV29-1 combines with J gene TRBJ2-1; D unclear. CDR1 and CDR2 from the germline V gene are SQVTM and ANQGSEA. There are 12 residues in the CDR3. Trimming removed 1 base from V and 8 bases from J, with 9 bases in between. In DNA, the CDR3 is TGCAGCGTTGAAGGAGTAGTGGATGAGCAGTTCTTC. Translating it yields CSVEGVVDEQFF.

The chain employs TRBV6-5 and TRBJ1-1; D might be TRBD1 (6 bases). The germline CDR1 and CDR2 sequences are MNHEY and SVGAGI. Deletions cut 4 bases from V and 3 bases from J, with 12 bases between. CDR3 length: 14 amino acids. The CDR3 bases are TGTGCCAGCAGTTGGCAGGGGAGGGACACTGAAGCTTTCTTT. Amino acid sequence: CASSWQGRDTEAFF.

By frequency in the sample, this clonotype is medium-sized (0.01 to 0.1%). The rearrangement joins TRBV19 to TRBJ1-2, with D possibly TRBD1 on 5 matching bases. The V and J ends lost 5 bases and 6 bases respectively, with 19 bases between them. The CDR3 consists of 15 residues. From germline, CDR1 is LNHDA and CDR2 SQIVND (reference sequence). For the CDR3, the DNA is TGTGCCAGTAGTCCCATCGGGGCAGGGAAGGATGGCTACACCTTC. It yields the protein CASSPIGAGKDGYTF.

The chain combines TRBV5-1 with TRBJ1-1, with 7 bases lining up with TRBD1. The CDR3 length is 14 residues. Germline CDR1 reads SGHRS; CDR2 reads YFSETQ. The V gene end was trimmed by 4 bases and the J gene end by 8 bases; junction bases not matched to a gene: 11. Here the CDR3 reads CASSQGGKGVEAFF. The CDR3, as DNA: TGCGCCAGCAGCCAGGGGGGGAAAGGGGTGGAAGCTTTCTTT.

CDR3 in amino acids: CASSAGTGLTTDTQYF. The CDR3 DNA reads as TGTGCCAGTAGTGCCGGGACAGGGCTAACGACAGATACGCAGTATTTT. V gene TRBV19 combines with J gene TRBJ2-3, with TRBD1 matching over 9 bases. V trimming: 5 bases; J trimming: 3 bases; junction bases outside the gene matches: 9. The germline V gene encodes CDR1 LNHDA and CDR2 SQIVND (reference sequence). The CDR3 loop spans 16 amino acids.

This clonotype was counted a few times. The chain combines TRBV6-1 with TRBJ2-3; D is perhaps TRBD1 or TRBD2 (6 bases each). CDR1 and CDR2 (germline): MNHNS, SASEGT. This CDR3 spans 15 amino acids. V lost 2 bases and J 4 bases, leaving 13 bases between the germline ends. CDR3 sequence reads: CASSEWARGADTQYF. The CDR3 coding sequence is TGTGCCAGCAGTGAATGGGCAAGGGGGGCAGATACGCAGTATTTT.

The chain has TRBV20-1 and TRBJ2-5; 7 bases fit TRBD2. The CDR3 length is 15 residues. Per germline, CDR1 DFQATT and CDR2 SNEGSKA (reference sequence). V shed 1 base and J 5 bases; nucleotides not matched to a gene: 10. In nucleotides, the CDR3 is TGCAGTGCTAGAGCACGGGGGGATCAGCAGGAGACCCAGTACTTC. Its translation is CSARARGDQQETQYF.

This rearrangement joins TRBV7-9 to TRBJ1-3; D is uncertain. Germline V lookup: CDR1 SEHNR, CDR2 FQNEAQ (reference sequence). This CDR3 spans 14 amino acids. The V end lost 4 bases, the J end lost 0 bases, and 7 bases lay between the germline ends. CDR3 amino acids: CASSSGSSGNTIYF. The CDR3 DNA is TGTGCCAGCAGCTCTGGGAGCTCTGGAAACACCATATATTTT.

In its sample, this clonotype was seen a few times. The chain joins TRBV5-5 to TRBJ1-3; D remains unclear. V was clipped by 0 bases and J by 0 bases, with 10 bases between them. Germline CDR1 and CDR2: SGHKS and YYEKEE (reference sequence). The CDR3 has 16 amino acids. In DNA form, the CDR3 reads TGTGCCAGCAGCTTGGGCGCAGGCCTCTCTGGAAACACCATATATTTT. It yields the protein CASSLGAGLSGNTIYF.

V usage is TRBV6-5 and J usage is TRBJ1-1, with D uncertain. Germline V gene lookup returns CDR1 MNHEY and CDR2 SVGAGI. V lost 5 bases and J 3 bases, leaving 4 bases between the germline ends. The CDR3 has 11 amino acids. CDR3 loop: CASSTHTEAFF. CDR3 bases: TGTGCCAGCAGTACTCACACTGAAGCTTTCTTT.

The CDR3 DNA reads TGTGCCAGCAGTTACTCGACCCCGTCCTCCTACGAGCAGTACTTC. Amino acids: CASSYSTPSSYEQYF. This chain links TRBV6-5 with TRBJ2-7, with D unresolved. Germline V gene data show CDR1 as MNHEY and CDR2 as SVGAGI. Trimming shortened V by 0 bases and J by 0 bases, and 9 bases separated the two germline ends. There are 15 residues in the CDR3.

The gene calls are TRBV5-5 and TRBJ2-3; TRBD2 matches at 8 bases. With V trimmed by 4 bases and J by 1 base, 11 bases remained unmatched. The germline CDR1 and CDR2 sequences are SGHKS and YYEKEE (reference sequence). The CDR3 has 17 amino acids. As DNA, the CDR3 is TGTGCCAGCAGCCCCCCCCTAGCGGGTTTGGGCACAGATACGCAGTATTTT. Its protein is CASSPPLAGLGTDTQYF. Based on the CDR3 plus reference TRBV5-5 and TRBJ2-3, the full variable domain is DAGVTQSPTHLIKTRGQQVTLRCSPISGHKSVSWYQQVLGQGPQFIFQYYEKEERGRGNFPDRFSARQFPNYSSELNVNALLLGDSALYLCASSPPLAGLGTDTQYFGPGTRLTVL.

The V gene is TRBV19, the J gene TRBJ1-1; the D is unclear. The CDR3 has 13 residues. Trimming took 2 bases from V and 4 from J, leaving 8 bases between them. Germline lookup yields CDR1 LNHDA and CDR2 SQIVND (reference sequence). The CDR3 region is CASSISGSTEAFF. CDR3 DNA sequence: TGTGCCAGTAGTATAAGTGGTAGCACTGAAGCTTTCTTT. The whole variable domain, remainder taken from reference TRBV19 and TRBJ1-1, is DGGITQSPKYLFRKEGQNVTLSCEQNLNHDAMYWYRQDPGQGLRLIYYSQIVNDFQKGDIAEGYSVSREKKESFPLTVTSAQKNPTAFYLCASSISGSTEAFFGQGTRLTVV.

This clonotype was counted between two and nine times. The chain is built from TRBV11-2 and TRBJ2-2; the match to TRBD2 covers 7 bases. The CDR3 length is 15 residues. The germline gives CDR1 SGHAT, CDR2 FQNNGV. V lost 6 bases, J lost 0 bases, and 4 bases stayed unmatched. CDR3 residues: CASRQLAANTGELFF. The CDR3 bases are TGTGCCAGCAGGCAGCTAGCGGCGAACACCGGGGAGCTGTTTTTT.

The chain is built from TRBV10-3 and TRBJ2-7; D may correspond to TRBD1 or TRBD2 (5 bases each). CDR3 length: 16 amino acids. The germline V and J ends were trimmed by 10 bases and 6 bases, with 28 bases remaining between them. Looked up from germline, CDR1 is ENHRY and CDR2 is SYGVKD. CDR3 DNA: TGTGCCAGCAGCACCTGGGGGTATACAGAGAGAGGCGAGCAGTACTTC. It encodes CASSTWGYTERGEQYF.